This paragraph reports one T cell receptor beta chain. No antigen is known for it. The sample comes from a study of T cell responses to AZD1222 COVID-19 vaccine. Study-wide results and caveats: In the spike-specific TCR repertoire, nearly half reportedly target unmutated variant regions. None of the repertoires were sampled until the peak T cell response had passed.

Germline CDR1 is MGHDK and CDR2 is SYGVNS. This CDR3 region has 15 residues. V dropped 1 base and J dropped 1 base, with 10 bases sitting between them. Profiling relied on immunoSEQ multiplex PCR, and the TCRdb table lists in-frame clones only, not all of them. The data show about 78,000 clones, with nearly 90% seen just once and approximately 4.8% held by the top ten. This sequence was found in an adult in good health. Specimen: peripheral blood, collected on day 0 of MenACWY control vaccination. The chain has TRBV25-1 and TRBJ1-1; no reliable D call. CDR3 sequence reads: CASSESATGNTEAFF. DNA for the CDR3: TGTGCCAGCAGTGAATCCGCAACCGGGAACACTGAAGCTTTCTTT.